These T cell receptor beta chains were read from a single sample in a study of Ad26.COV2.S vaccination and SARS-CoV-2 variants. Only in-frame clones appear in the TCRdb table, and some are missing; sequencing was by immunoSEQ multiplex PCR. The sample consists of about half a million clones, 89% of them appearing once. Here the sequenced sample was peripheral blood, taken in a trial of Ad26.COV2.S vaccine versus placebo. Every receptor here comes from a person aged 18-65 years who received the Ad26.COV2.S COVID-19 vaccine or a placebo. Each CDR3 is given with its conserved first and last residue. Each record gives: CDR3 protein, CDR3 DNA, clone size, V gene, J gene, D gene. D genes are given only for firm matches. A clone size is listed for some rows: how often the clone was seen (once, few, many), or a class if it is expanded.

CDR3aa: CASSPPGQTYEQYF
CDR3nt: TGTGCCAGCTCACCCCCGGGACAGACCTACGAGCAGTACTTC
abundance: NA
v_gene: TRBV18
j_gene: TRBJ2-7
d_gene: TRBD1

CDR3aa: CASSLQGLQPQHF
CDR3nt: TGTGCCAGCAGTTTACAGGGCCTCCAGCCCCAGCATTTT
abundance: few
v_gene: TRBV27
j_gene: TRBJ1-5
d_gene: NA

CDR3aa: CASISTGANVLTF
CDR3nt: TGTGCCAGCATAAGTACTGGGGCCAACGTCCTGACTTTC
abundance: NA
v_gene: TRBV6-6
j_gene: TRBJ2-6
d_gene: NA

CDR3aa: CASSQEKGTGNSPLHF
CDR3nt: TGTGCCAGCAGCCAAGAAAAAGGAACGGGTAATTCACCCCTCCACTTT
abundance: NA
v_gene: TRBV4-2
j_gene: TRBJ1-6
d_gene: NA

CDR3aa: CASSIGVEQYF
CDR3nt: TGTGCCAGTAGTATAGGGGTCGAGCAGTACTTC
abundance: NA
v_gene: TRBV19
j_gene: TRBJ2-7
d_gene: NA

CDR3aa: CASSHPVGPLRDTEAFF
CDR3nt: TGCGCCAGCAGCCATCCCGTGGGGCCGCTCCGGGACACTGAAGCTTTCTTT
abundance: NA
v_gene: TRBV4-1
j_gene: TRBJ1-1
d_gene: NA

CDR3aa: CASSNPGVIHSGNTIYF
CDR3nt: TGTGCCAGCAGCAATCCTGGGGTGATTCACTCTGGAAACACCATATATTTT
abundance: NA
v_gene: TRBV6-2/TRBV6-3
j_gene: TRBJ1-3
d_gene: NA

CDR3aa: CASSYRDSGANVLTF
CDR3nt: TGTGCCAGCAGTTACAGAGACTCTGGGGCCAACGTCCTGACTTTC
abundance: NA
v_gene: TRBV6-6
j_gene: TRBJ2-6
d_gene: NA

CDR3aa: CSVEGTPKSNYGYTF
CDR3nt: TGCAGCGTTGAAGGGACACCTAAGAGCAACTATGGCTACACCTTC
abundance: NA
v_gene: TRBV29-1
j_gene: TRBJ1-2
d_gene: NA

CDR3aa: CASSLQSGNSYEQYF
CDR3nt: TGTGCCAGCAGTTTACAAAGCGGCAACTCCTACGAGCAGTACTTC
abundance: NA
v_gene: TRBV27
j_gene: TRBJ2-7
d_gene: NA

CDR3aa: CASSLKRWQSTDTQYF
CDR3nt: TGTGCCAGCAGCTTAAAGAGGTGGCAAAGCACAGATACGCAGTATTTT
abundance: NA
v_gene: TRBV11-2
j_gene: TRBJ2-3
d_gene: NA

CDR3aa: CASSVDTRNTIYF
CDR3nt: TGTGCCAGCAGCGTAGATACGCGGAACACCATATATTTT
abundance: NA
v_gene: TRBV9
j_gene: TRBJ1-3
d_gene: NA

CDR3aa: CASTPAGGGYNEQFF
CDR3nt: TGTGCCAGCACCCCCGCAGGGGGCGGCTACAATGAGCAGTTCTTC
abundance: NA
v_gene: TRBV28
j_gene: TRBJ2-1
d_gene: TRBD1

CDR3aa: CSASGWVRGSRNQPQHF
CDR3nt: TGCAGTGCTAGTGGTTGGGTACGAGGGTCACGGAATCAGCCCCAGCATTTT
abundance: NA
v_gene: TRBV20-1
j_gene: TRBJ1-5
d_gene: NA

CDR3aa: CATSRDSTGSQPQHF
CDR3nt: TGTGCCACCAGCAGAGACTCGACAGGTAGTCAGCCCCAGCATTTT
abundance: NA
v_gene: TRBV15
j_gene: TRBJ1-5
d_gene: NA

CDR3aa: CASSQVETQYF
CDR3nt: TGTGCCAGCAGCCAAGTTGAGACCCAGTACTTC
abundance: once
v_gene: TRBV3-1/TRBV3-2
j_gene: TRBJ2-5
d_gene: NA

CDR3aa: CASSPRTENQPQHF
CDR3nt: TGTGCCAGCAGCCCCAGGACAGAGAATCAGCCCCAGCATTTT
abundance: once
v_gene: TRBV5-5
j_gene: TRBJ1-5
d_gene: NA

CDR3aa: CASSLLRESTDTQYF
CDR3nt: TGTGCCAGCAGCTTACTCAGGGAAAGTACAGATACGCAGTATTTT
abundance: NA
v_gene: TRBV7-2
j_gene: TRBJ2-3
d_gene: NA

CDR3aa: CASSSGLYEQYF
CDR3nt: TGTGCCAGCAGTTCTGGACTATACGAGCAGTACTTC
abundance: NA
v_gene: TRBV6-5
j_gene: TRBJ2-7
d_gene: NA

CDR3aa: CASSKTSGGYNEQFF
CDR3nt: TGTGCCAGCAGCAAAACTAGCGGGGGATACAATGAGCAGTTCTTC
abundance: NA
v_gene: TRBV9
j_gene: TRBJ2-1
d_gene: TRBD2

CDR3aa: CASSLITTSGANVLTF
CDR3nt: TGTGCCAGTAGTCTCATTACTACCTCTGGGGCCAACGTCCTGACTTTC
abundance: NA
v_gene: TRBV19
j_gene: TRBJ2-6
d_gene: NA

CDR3aa: CASSSGPSWGGYTF
CDR3nt: TGCGCCAGCAGCTCGGGTCCTTCCTGGGGTGGCTACACCTTC
abundance: NA
v_gene: TRBV5-1
j_gene: TRBJ1-2
d_gene: NA

CDR3aa: CASSYSRRGGETQYF
CDR3nt: TGTGCCAGCAGTTACTCGAGGAGGGGGGGAGAGACCCAGTACTTC
abundance: NA
v_gene: TRBV6-2/TRBV6-3
j_gene: TRBJ2-5
d_gene: NA

CDR3aa: CASSEFGSYEQYF
CDR3nt: TGTGCCAGCAGTGAATTCGGCTCCTACGAGCAGTACTTC
abundance: NA
v_gene: TRBV2
j_gene: TRBJ2-7
d_gene: NA

CDR3aa: CASSLAEPGREKLFF
CDR3nt: TGCGCCAGCAGCTTGGCCGAACCAGGGAGGGAAAAACTGTTTTTT
abundance: NA
v_gene: TRBV5-1
j_gene: TRBJ1-4
d_gene: NA

CDR3aa: CASSQEGVAGGRDTQYF
CDR3nt: TGTGCCAGCAGCCAAGAAGGAGTAGCGGGGGGCAGGGATACGCAGTATTTT
abundance: NA
v_gene: TRBV3-1/TRBV3-2
j_gene: TRBJ2-3
d_gene: TRBD2

CDR3aa: CASSLSVVHEQYF
CDR3nt: TGTGCCAGCTCGCTTAGTGTGGTCCACGAGCAGTACTTC
abundance: NA
v_gene: TRBV18
j_gene: TRBJ2-7
d_gene: NA

CDR3aa: CASSQDRAGGPGSDTQYF
CDR3nt: TGTGCCAGCAGCCAAGATCGAGCGGGGGGGCCAGGTTCAGATACGCAGTATTTT
abundance: NA
v_gene: TRBV14
j_gene: TRBJ2-3
d_gene: TRBD2

CDR3aa: CASSLTGELFF
CDR3nt: TGTGCCAGCAGCTTGACCGGGGAGCTGTTTTTT
abundance: once
v_gene: TRBV11-2
j_gene: TRBJ2-2
d_gene: NA

CDR3aa: CASSQVLGGGATDTQYF
CDR3nt: TGTGCCAGCAGCCAAGTGTTGGGCGGGGGGGCTACAGATACGCAGTATTTT
abundance: NA
v_gene: TRBV3-1/TRBV3-2
j_gene: TRBJ2-3
d_gene: TRBD2

CDR3aa: CASSEGPGYGYTF
CDR3nt: TGTGCCAGCAGTGAAGGACCCGGCTATGGCTACACCTTC
abundance: NA
v_gene: TRBV2
j_gene: TRBJ1-2
d_gene: NA

CDR3aa: CASSLSLWGNQPQHF
CDR3nt: TGTGCCAGCAGTCTCTCACTCTGGGGCAATCAGCCCCAGCATTTT
abundance: NA
v_gene: TRBV28
j_gene: TRBJ1-5
d_gene: NA

CDR3aa: CASSYVGASSYEQYF
CDR3nt: TGTGCCAGCAGTTACGTGGGGGCCAGCTCCTACGAGCAGTACTTC
abundance: NA
v_gene: TRBV6-2/TRBV6-3
j_gene: TRBJ2-7
d_gene: NA

CDR3aa: CASSLSGNPYEQYF
CDR3nt: TGTGCCAGCAGTTTGAGCGGTAACCCCTACGAGCAGTACTTC
abundance: NA
v_gene: TRBV6-2/TRBV6-3
j_gene: TRBJ2-7
d_gene: NA

CDR3aa: CASSYGTVDEKLFF
CDR3nt: TGTGCCAGTAGTTATGGGACAGTGGATGAAAAACTGTTTTTT
abundance: NA
v_gene: TRBV19
j_gene: TRBJ1-4
d_gene: TRBD1

CDR3aa: CASSYNRDTGELFF
CDR3nt: TGTGCCAGCAGTTATAACAGGGACACCGGGGAGCTGTTTTTT
abundance: few
v_gene: TRBV6-5
j_gene: TRBJ2-2
d_gene: NA